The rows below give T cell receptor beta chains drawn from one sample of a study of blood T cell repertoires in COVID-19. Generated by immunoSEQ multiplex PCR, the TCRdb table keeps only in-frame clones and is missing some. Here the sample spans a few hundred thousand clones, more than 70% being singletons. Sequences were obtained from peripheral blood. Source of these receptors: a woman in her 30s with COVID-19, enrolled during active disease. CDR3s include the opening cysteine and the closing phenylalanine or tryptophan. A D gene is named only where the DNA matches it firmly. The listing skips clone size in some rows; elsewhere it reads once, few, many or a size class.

cdr3_nt: TGTGCCAGTACTAAAAGGGGACCTAAGGGGGACTATGGCTACACCTTC
cdr3_aa: CASTKRGPKGDYGYTF
cdr3_length: 16
d_call: -
j_call: TRBJ1-2
clone_size: -
v_call: TRBV19

cdr3_nt: TGTGCCAGCAGCTTAGCGCCGGGACAGTCTAACTATGGCTACACCTTC
cdr3_aa: CASSLAPGQSNYGYTF
cdr3_length: 16
d_call: TRBD1
j_call: TRBJ1-2
clone_size: -
v_call: TRBV11-2

cdr3_nt: TGTGCCAGTAGTTCTAGCCAAGCGGGAGGTTATAACAATGAGCAGTTCTTC
cdr3_aa: CASSSSQAGGYNNEQFF
cdr3_length: 17
d_call: TRBD2
j_call: TRBJ2-1
clone_size: -
v_call: TRBV19

cdr3_nt: TGTGCCAGCAGCCAGGAGACAGGGGGCGGCACTGAAGCTTTCTTT
cdr3_aa: CASSQETGGGTEAFF
cdr3_length: 15
d_call: TRBD1
j_call: TRBJ1-1
clone_size: -
v_call: TRBV4-2

cdr3_nt: TGTGCCAGCAGGAACAGGGGAATGAACACTGAAGCTTTCTTT
cdr3_aa: CASRNRGMNTEAFF
cdr3_length: 14
d_call: TRBD1
j_call: TRBJ1-1
clone_size: -
v_call: TRBV6-5

cdr3_nt: TGTGCCAGCAGTTTGGGGGGGAGTGGCTACACCTTC
cdr3_aa: CASSLGGSGYTF
cdr3_length: 12
d_call: -
j_call: TRBJ1-2
clone_size: -
v_call: TRBV12-3/TRBV12-4

cdr3_nt: TGTGCCAGCAGTTTATCCCCGACAGGGGGGGGCGAGCAGTACTTC
cdr3_aa: CASSLSPTGGGEQYF
cdr3_length: 15
d_call: TRBD1
j_call: TRBJ2-7
clone_size: -
v_call: TRBV27

cdr3_nt: TGTGCCACCAGTGATCCTGGGACAGGGCTTGGGCCCCAGCATTTT
cdr3_aa: CATSDPGTGLGPQHF
cdr3_length: 15
d_call: TRBD1
j_call: TRBJ1-5
clone_size: -
v_call: TRBV24-1

cdr3_nt: TGTGCCAGCAGCCCTACAGGGGCCGGGGACCCTGAAGCTTTCTTT
cdr3_aa: CASSPTGAGDPEAFF
cdr3_length: 15
d_call: TRBD1
j_call: TRBJ1-1
clone_size: few
v_call: TRBV7-9

cdr3_nt: TGTGCCAGCAGCCAAGGGAGCTCCTATAATTCACCCCTCCACTTT
cdr3_aa: CASSQGSSYNSPLHF
cdr3_length: 15
d_call: -
j_call: TRBJ1-6
clone_size: -
v_call: TRBV14

cdr3_nt: TGCAGCGTTGGGGAAGCGGGGGGCTACACAGATACGCAGTATTTT
cdr3_aa: CSVGEAGGYTDTQYF
cdr3_length: 15
d_call: TRBD2
j_call: TRBJ2-3
clone_size: -
v_call: TRBV29-1

cdr3_nt: TGTGCCAGTAGGCAGACAGTCTCTGGGGCCAACGTCCTGACTTTC
cdr3_aa: CASRQTVSGANVLTF
cdr3_length: 15
d_call: -
j_call: TRBJ2-6
clone_size: -
v_call: TRBV19

cdr3_nt: TGTGCCTGGAGTCTTGAAGGAGCGGGAGGGCAGTTCTTC
cdr3_aa: CAWSLEGAGGQFF
cdr3_length: 13
d_call: TRBD2
j_call: TRBJ2-1
clone_size: -
v_call: TRBV30

cdr3_nt: TGTGCCAGCAGCTTAGCCCCGGACTATGGCTACACCTTC
cdr3_aa: CASSLAPDYGYTF
cdr3_length: 13
d_call: -
j_call: TRBJ1-2
clone_size: -
v_call: TRBV7-2

cdr3_nt: TGTGCCAGCAGCTTAGTCGGCCAGGGGTCTGGAAACACCATATATTTT
cdr3_aa: CASSLVGQGSGNTIYF
cdr3_length: 16
d_call: -
j_call: TRBJ1-3
clone_size: -
v_call: TRBV7-2

cdr3_nt: TGTGCCAGCAGTCCCGGGACATCCCGAGAGACCCAGTACTTC
cdr3_aa: CASSPGTSRETQYF
cdr3_length: 14
d_call: -
j_call: TRBJ2-5
clone_size: -
v_call: TRBV5-6

cdr3_nt: TGTGCCAGCCAGGGGACAGGCAATCAGCCCCAGCATTTT
cdr3_aa: CASQGTGNQPQHF
cdr3_length: 13
d_call: TRBD1
j_call: TRBJ1-5
clone_size: -
v_call: TRBV2

cdr3_nt: TGCGCCAGCAGCCACATACGGGGGTCTGGAAACACCATATATTTT
cdr3_aa: CASSHIRGSGNTIYF
cdr3_length: 15
d_call: -
j_call: TRBJ1-3
clone_size: -
v_call: TRBV4-3

cdr3_nt: TGTGCCAGCAGTTACAAGAGAAACACTGAAGCTTTCTTT
cdr3_aa: CASSYKRNTEAFF
cdr3_length: 13
d_call: -
j_call: TRBJ1-1
clone_size: once
v_call: TRBV6-5

cdr3_nt: TGTGCCAGCAGCCAAGGACAGGTCCTCAGTTACAATGAGCAGTTCTTC
cdr3_aa: CASSQGQVLSYNEQFF
cdr3_length: 16
d_call: -
j_call: TRBJ2-1
clone_size: -
v_call: TRBV3-1/TRBV3-2

cdr3_nt: TGTGCCAGCAGTTTATGGGTGGAGCCCCTTAGGTATGGCTACACCTTC
cdr3_aa: CASSLWVEPLRYGYTF
cdr3_length: 16
d_call: -
j_call: TRBJ1-2
clone_size: once
v_call: TRBV28

cdr3_nt: TGTGCCAGCAGCCCCTGGACAGGGCAAGAGACCCAGTACTTC
cdr3_aa: CASSPWTGQETQYF
cdr3_length: 14
d_call: TRBD1
j_call: TRBJ2-5
clone_size: -
v_call: TRBV5-8

cdr3_nt: TGTGCCAGCAGCTTAGCCGGACTGCAGAACTATGGCTACACCTTC
cdr3_aa: CASSLAGLQNYGYTF
cdr3_length: 15
d_call: -
j_call: TRBJ1-2
clone_size: -
v_call: TRBV7-9

cdr3_nt: TGTGCCAGCAGCTTATTTCCAGGGAGCAATCAGCCCCAGCATTTT
cdr3_aa: CASSLFPGSNQPQHF
cdr3_length: 15
d_call: -
j_call: TRBJ1-5
clone_size: -
v_call: TRBV7-6

cdr3_nt: TGTGCCAGCAGCTTAGTACGACTAGCGGGAAGAGGCACAGATACGCAGTATTTT
cdr3_aa: CASSLVRLAGRGTDTQYF
cdr3_length: 18
d_call: TRBD2
j_call: TRBJ2-3
clone_size: -
v_call: TRBV11-3

cdr3_nt: TGTGCCTCCCTGGCTAGCGGGAGTTATACCACCGGGGAGCTGTTTTTT
cdr3_aa: CASLASGSYTTGELFF
cdr3_length: 16
d_call: TRBD2
j_call: TRBJ2-2
clone_size: -
v_call: TRBV19

cdr3_nt: TGCAGCGTTGCTCTAGCGGGAGGGGTAGAGACCCAGTACTTC
cdr3_aa: CSVALAGGVETQYF
cdr3_length: 14
d_call: TRBD2
j_call: TRBJ2-5
clone_size: -
v_call: TRBV29-1

cdr3_nt: TGTGCCAGCAGTGAAGCGTTAGCGAACACCGGGGAGCTGTTTTTT
cdr3_aa: CASSEALANTGELFF
cdr3_length: 15
d_call: -
j_call: TRBJ2-2
clone_size: once
v_call: TRBV25-1

cdr3_nt: TGTGCCAGCAGCAAGCGGACAGTTAATTCACCCCTCCACTTT
cdr3_aa: CASSKRTVNSPLHF
cdr3_length: 14
d_call: -
j_call: TRBJ1-6
clone_size: -
v_call: TRBV5-6

cdr3_nt: TGTGCCACCCGCCGGGGTCAGGGGCTCCAAGAGACCCAGTACTTC
cdr3_aa: CATRRGQGLQETQYF
cdr3_length: 15
d_call: -
j_call: TRBJ2-5
clone_size: -
v_call: TRBV3-1/TRBV3-2

cdr3_nt: TGTGCCAGTACTTCCCCCCACAGGGGGAACCTCATGAACACTGAAGCTTTCTTT
cdr3_aa: CASTSPHRGNLMNTEAFF
cdr3_length: 18
d_call: TRBD1
j_call: TRBJ1-1
clone_size: -
v_call: TRBV19

cdr3_nt: TGTGCCAGCAGCCGCGGGGACAGGGCGCGTGGCTACACCTTC
cdr3_aa: CASSRGDRARGYTF
cdr3_length: 14
d_call: TRBD1
j_call: TRBJ1-2
clone_size: once
v_call: TRBV28

cdr3_nt: TGTGCCAGCAGTGGGGGGAGGGACAATGAGCAGTTCTTC
cdr3_aa: CASSGGRDNEQFF
cdr3_length: 13
d_call: TRBD2
j_call: TRBJ2-1
clone_size: -
v_call: TRBV11-2